These 22 T cell receptor beta chains originate from one sample sequenced in a study of cytomegalovirus exposure and HLA in healthy donors. A multiplex PCR was run with 60 Vbeta primers and 13 Jbeta primers. Some clones are missing from TCRdb's copy, which holds only in-frame ones; the method was immunoSEQ multiplex PCR. The profile covers 150,000 or so clones, with 73% appearing a single time and 1.6% taken by the ten largest. Sequenced input: PBMCs. Source of these receptors: a woman between 18 and 29 years old in good health and CMV-seronegative.

CDR3 in amino acids: CASSQRHGFGYGYTF. CDR3 nucleotides: TGCGCCAGCAGCCAACGCCACGGTTTCGGGTATGGCTACACCTTC. The rearrangement joins TRBV4-1 to TRBJ1-2, with D unclear. The CDR3 extends over 15 amino acids. Deletions cut 2 bases from V and 5 bases from J, with 15 bases between. The V gene's germline CDR1 is MGHRA and CDR2 YSYEKL.

Points on this clone: Germline is not matched at one junction end, which may reflect a read error. The CDR3 bases are TGTTCCAGCAGCTTAGATCTCGGACAAGTCTACACTGAAGCTTTCTTT. Encoded protein: CSSSLDLGQVYTEAFF. V and J are TRBV7-9 and TRBJ1-1; possibly TRBD1 for D (5 bases). Germline values: CDR1 SEHNR, CDR2 FQNEAQ (reference sequence). The CDR3 sequence is 16 residues long.

The CDR3 bases are TGTGCCATCAATCCGGGACAGGGGGCTTATGGCTACACCTTC. Amino acids: CAINPGQGAYGYTF. The chain combines TRBV10-3 with TRBJ1-2; 12 nucleotides line up with TRBD1. The CDR3 runs 14 residues. Germline V CDR1 and CDR2: ENHRY, SYGVKD. V shed 7 bases, J shed 5 bases, and the junction held 5 bases outside the gene matches.

This clone appeared a few times. The chain links TRBV28 to TRBJ1-2, with a weak D call TRBD1 (5 bases). The germline V and J ends were trimmed by 9 bases and 8 bases, with 31 bases remaining between them. This CDR3 comprises 17 residues. In germline, CDR1 is MDHEN, CDR2 SYDVKM. The CDR3 protein is CASNTGVLADSRLGYTF. CDR3 bases: TGTGCCAGTAATACTGGGGTCTTAGCCGACAGTCGCTTAGGCTACACCTTC.

J is TRBJ2-7 and V is TRBV4-1; 8 bases align to TRBD1. V shed 5 bases and J 12 bases; nucleotides not matched to a gene: 24. The CDR3 runs 17 residues. Germline V gives CDR1 MGHRA, CDR2 YSYEKL. The DNA of the CDR3 is TGCGCCAGCAGCAAACCAAGAGACAGGGGACGAAACGTGGCCGCGTACGTC. Translation: CASSKPRDRGRNVAAYV.

V is TRBV11-2 and J is TRBJ2-7; D is unresolved. Germline assignment: CDR1 SGHAT and CDR2 FQNNGV. The CDR3 has 11 amino acids. The V end was cut by 4 bases, the J end by 6 bases, with 7 bases between. The CDR3 DNA reads TGTGCCAGCAGCTCTCCCGGCGAGCAGTACTTC. It translates to CASSSPGEQYF.

This clone has a single count. The chain couples TRBV18 to TRBJ1-1, with D tentatively TRBD1 (5 bases). Trimming removed 1 base from V and 4 bases from J, with 13 bases in between. Germline CDR1 KGHSH, CDR2 LQKENI. CDR3 length: 15 amino acids. The CDR3 sequence is CASSPRVQGSTEAFF. CDR3 nucleotides: TGTGCCAGCTCACCACGGGTGCAGGGTAGCACTGAAGCTTTCTTT.

The chain employs TRBV7-2 and TRBJ1-5; 9 positions match TRBD1. This CDR3 contains 16 residues. Germline loops: CDR1 SGHTA, CDR2 FQGNSA. V dropped 6 bases and J dropped 4; count of bases not matched to a gene: 10. The chain's CDR3 is CASSLPPGQGNQPQHF. The CDR3 DNA reads TGTGCCAGCAGTTTGCCGCCGGGACAGGGAAATCAGCCCCAGCATTTT.

This clone was counted between two and nine times. The rearrangement links TRBV29-1 to TRBJ1-1; 7 positions match TRBD1. Germline V lookup: CDR1 SQVTM, CDR2 ANQGSEA. V was pared by 5 bases and J by 1 base, with 4 bases of the junction left unmatched. The CDR3 sequence is 13 residues long. The CDR3 DNA reads as TGCAGCGTTCCCGGGACAGCGAACACTGAAGCTTTCTTT. Residues: CSVPGTANTEAFF.

This chain joins TRBV28 and TRBJ1-1; tentatively, D is TRBD1 (6 bases). Trimming shortened V by 0 bases and J by 4 bases, and 9 bases separated the two germline ends. The CDR3 covers 14 residues. Germline assignment: CDR1 MDHEN and CDR2 SYDVKM. Written as DNA, the CDR3 is TGTGCCAGCAGTTTATGGGGGGCCAGCACTGAAGCTTTCTTT. Encoded protein: CASSLWGASTEAFF.

The chain links TRBV5-6 to TRBJ2-5; 10 bases line up with TRBD1. J was trimmed by 2 bases and V by 4 bases; bases with no gene match: 11. Per the germline V gene, CDR1 is SGHDT and CDR2 is YYEEEE. This CDR3 comprises 17 residues. The CDR3 coding sequence is TGTGCCAGCAGCCCCGGGACAGGGGACTACTATCAAGAGACCCAGTACTTC. It translates to CASSPGTGDYYQETQYF.

The chain joins TRBV11-2 to TRBJ2-7, with D possibly matching TRBD1 (5 bases). This CDR3 region has 14 residues. Germline assignment: CDR1 SGHAT and CDR2 FQNNGV. The ends were cut back, 5 bases at V and 0 bases at J, with 11 bases in the middle. The CDR3 nucleotides are TGTGCCAGCAGCAACAGGCTAAGCTCCTACGAGCAGTACTTC. It translates to CASSNRLSSYEQYF.

This clone was recorded a few times. The V call is TRBV9, the J call TRBJ2-7; D unresolved. CDR1 and CDR2 (germline): SGDLS, YYNGEE. V dropped 4 bases and J dropped 5 bases, with 13 bases sitting between them. The CDR3 is made up of 13 amino acids. The CDR3 nucleotides read TGTGCCAGCAGCTATTCCTTAGTGGACGAGCAGTACTTC. Translating it yields CASSYSLVDEQYF.

V is TRBV29-1 and J is TRBJ1-2; 10 nucleotides line up with TRBD1. Losses at the gene ends were 5 bases for V and 7 bases for J; bases not matched to a gene: 10. Germline V CDR1 and CDR2: SQVTM, ANQGSEA. This CDR3 comprises 14 residues. The CDR3 bases are TGCAGCGTTACGTGGACAGGGGGGGTACGTGGCTACACCTTC. Translation: CSVTWTGGVRGYTF.

With respect to this clone: At one end the junction does not follow the germline gene, possibly because of a read error. The rearrangement uses TRBV4-3 and TRBJ1-1, with no clear D. The CDR3 runs to 14 residues. CDR1 and CDR2 (germline): LGHNA, YSLEER. The CDR3 sequence is CASSQDRGYTETFF. The CDR3 region has the DNA TGCGCCAGCAGCCAAGATCGAGGCTACACTGAAACTTTCTTT.

V and J are TRBV11-2 and TRBJ2-3; D possibly corresponds to TRBD2 (5 bases). In germline, CDR1 is SGHAT, CDR2 FQNNGV. The V and J ends lost 3 bases and 3 bases respectively, with 10 bases between them. CDR3 length: 14 residues. DNA for the CDR3: TGTGCCAGCAGCTTGTCGGAGGAGACAGATACGCAGTATTTT. The encoded protein is CASSLSEETDTQYF.

This chain joins TRBV6-5 and TRBJ1-1, with D possibly being TRBD1 (5 bases). This CDR3 comprises 16 residues. Germline CDR1 reads MNHEY; CDR2 reads SVGAGI. The ends were cut back, 0 bases at V and 0 bases at J, with 11 bases in the middle. The CDR3 region has the DNA TGTGCCAGCAGTTACTCAGGGGCGATAATGAACACTGAAGCTTTCTTT. Encoded protein: CASSYSGAIMNTEAFF.

This chain joins TRBV19 and TRBJ2-7; 10 bases line up with TRBD1. CDR3 size: 14 residues. Unmatched junction bases numbered 4, after V lost 5 bases and J lost 3 bases. Germline values: CDR1 LNHDA, CDR2 SQIVND (reference sequence). In nucleotides, the CDR3 is TGTGCCAGTAGTGTACGGGACAGGGGCTACGAGCAGTACTTC. Protein product: CASSVRDRGYEQYF.

The genes are TRBV5-1 and TRBJ1-1, with TRBD1 matching 8 bases. CDR1 SGHRS and CDR2 YFSETQ come from the germline V gene. The V segment lost 3 bases and the J segment 5 bases; nucleotides outside the gene matches: 9. This CDR3 has 15 residues. The CDR3 loop is CASSSQGTGGTEAFF. The CDR3 coding sequence is TGCGCCAGCAGCTCTCAAGGGACAGGCGGAACTGAAGCTTTCTTT.

A note on this clone: Other DNA sequences within the sample encode an identical CDR3. The J gene is TRBJ1-6, the V gene TRBV4-1, with 7 bases fitting TRBD1. The CDR3 is made up of 15 amino acids. CDR1 is MGHRA, CDR2 YSYEKL, per germline. J lost 10 bases, V lost 3 bases, and 9 bases had no gene match. The DNA for the CDR3 is TGCGCCAGCAGCCAGCAAACAGGGGTAGGATCACCCCTCCACTTT. This codes for CASSQQTGVGSPLHF.

The V call is TRBV6-5, the J call TRBJ1-1; D is perhaps TRBD1 (5 bases). Germline V gene lookup returns CDR1 MNHEY and CDR2 SVGAGI. CDR3 length equals 14 residues. V was trimmed by 0 bases and J by 2 bases, leaving 7 bases between them. CDR3 nucleotides: TGTGCCAGCAGTTACTCGCGGACAAACACTGAAGCTTTCTTT. Translation: CASSYSRTNTEAFF.

This clone showed up just a few times. Other DNA sequences in the same sample also yield this CDR3. The J gene is TRBJ2-7, the V gene TRBV9; 10 nucleotides agree with TRBD1. CDR3 length: 14 residues. Germline lookup yields CDR1 SGDLS and CDR2 YYNGEE. With 0 bases clipped from V and 6 bases from J, the junction kept 3 bases outside the gene matches. CDR3 nucleotides: TGTGCCAGCAGCGTAGGGGACAGGGGAGGCGAGCAGTACTTC. This sequence encodes CASSVGDRGGEQYF.